The next 7 T cell receptor beta chains were all read from a single sample in a study of shared clonotypes between healthy human individuals. TCRdb keeps only in-frame clones here, not all; method: immunoSEQ multiplex PCR. Of fewer than 3 million clones in the sample, roughly 90% are singletons; the top ten hold 0.3% to 0.4%. Sequencing input: naive CD4+ T cells from PBMCs. As for subset: CD45RA+ positively selected. These receptors were obtained from a man younger than 35 in good health. Some clones in this sample may be carry-over from other donors' samples.

V and J are TRBV19 and TRBJ1-2; no clear D gene. The CDR3 is 13 amino acids. V was trimmed by 4 bases and J by 4 bases, leaving 10 bases between them. Germline V gives CDR1 LNHDA, CDR2 SQIVND (reference sequence). Written as DNA, the CDR3 is TGTGCCAGTAGTAGGGAGAACCCCTATGGCTACACCTTC. Its protein is CASSRENPYGYTF.

This chain uses TRBV5-6 with TRBJ1-3, with D possibly matching TRBD1 (5 bases). The CDR3 is 15 residues long. The germline CDR1 and CDR2 sequences are SGHDT and YYEEEE. V shed 1 base and J shed 0 bases, with 8 bases lying between them. In DNA, the CDR3 is TGTGCCAGCAGCTTGAGCAGGGTCTCTGGAAACACCATATATTTT. Amino acids: CASSLSRVSGNTIYF. Variable domain in full (rest from reference TRBV5-6 and TRBJ1-3): DAGVTQSPTHLIKTRGQQVTLRCSPKSGHDTVSWYQQALGQGPQFIFQYYEEEERQRGNFPDRFSGHQFPNYSSELNVNALLLGDSALYLCASSLSRVSGNTIYFGEGSWLTVV.

The genes are TRBV7-6 and TRBJ2-7; 11 bases agree with TRBD2. This CDR3 region has 17 residues. Germline V lookup: CDR1 SGHVS, CDR2 FNYEAQ. J was trimmed by 9 bases and V by 0 bases; bases with no gene match: 13. Here the CDR3 DNA reads TGTGCCAGCAGCTTAGCGCAAGTGACTAGCGGGGCTACCGGGCAGTACTTC. Translation: CASSLAQVTSGATGQYF.

The chain couples TRBV9 to TRBJ2-7; 7 bases map to TRBD1. J gave up 2 bases and V 3 bases, and 8 bases lay outside the gene matches. Germline assignment: CDR1 SGDLS and CDR2 YYNGEE. This CDR3 comprises 15 residues. CDR3 nucleotides: TGTGCCAGCAGCGAAACAGGGGATCGGGCCTACGAGCAGTACTTC. Residues: CASSETGDRAYEQYF. Combining the CDR3 with reference TRBV9 and TRBJ2-7 gives the whole variable domain DSGVTQTPKHLITATGQRVTLRCSPRSGDLSVYWYQQSLDQGLQFLIQYYNGEERAKGNILERFSAQQFPDLHSELNLSSLELGDSALYFCASSETGDRAYEQYFGPGTRLTVT.

A remark on this clone: The same CDR3 arises from other DNA sequences in this sample as well. This sequence joins TRBV18 and TRBJ2-3; 8 positions agree with TRBD2. Germline V gives CDR1 KGHSH, CDR2 LQKENI. The junction had 2 bases not matched to a gene; V was cut back by 2 bases and J by 1 base. This CDR3 region has 15 residues. DNA for the CDR3: TGTGCCAGCTCACCAACTAGCGGACGCACAGATACGCAGTATTTT. Its protein product is CASSPTSGRTDTQYF.

The rearrangement links TRBV6-4 to TRBJ2-2, with 11 positions matching TRBD2. Germline CDR1 and CDR2: MRHNA and SNTAGT. Trimming cost V 8 bases and J 4 bases; bases outside gene matches: 9. The CDR3 totals 16 residues. This CDR3 is CASAELAGAATGELFF. In DNA, the CDR3 is TGTGCCAGCGCAGAACTAGCGGGAGCGGCCACCGGGGAGCTGTTTTTT.

This sequence joins TRBV10-3 and TRBJ2-5; possible D gene TRBD1, 5 bases. The ends were cut back, 0 bases at V and 7 bases at J, with 12 bases in the middle. CDR1 is ENHRY, CDR2 SYGVKD, per germline. The CDR3 has 14 residues. Here the CDR3 reads CAISESQGSGTQYF. The DNA of the CDR3 is TGTGCCATCAGTGAGTCCCAGGGTTCAGGGACCCAGTACTTC.